This paragraph reports one T cell receptor (beta chain). Trimming removed 4 bases from V and 8 bases from J, with 17 bases in between. Germline V lookup: CDR1 MDHEN, CDR2 SYDVKM. This CDR3 region has 15 residues. The sample originates from a study of cytomegalovirus exposure and HLA in healthy donors. Generated by immunoSEQ multiplex PCR, the TCRdb table keeps only in-frame clones and is missing some. The table lists some 150,000 clones, approximately 88% of them singletons, with over 3% in the top ten. The sequence was collected from a young woman in good health and CMV-seropositive. The genes are TRBV28 and TRBJ1-4; perhaps TRBD1 as D (5 bases). The sequencing sample was made of PBMCs. In DNA, the CDR3 is TGTGCCAGCAGTTCACATGACCCGGGGGGGGAAAAACTGTTTTTT. Protein sequence: CASSSHDPGGEKLFF.